Listed below are T cell receptor beta chains from one sample, sequenced in a study of molecular identifiers for immune sequencing clone quantification. Using its own MiXCR run on the PCR reads, TCRdb lists one record per CDR3 protein. The sample carries over 550,000 distinct CDR3 sequences, 25% recorded once. Sequencing was done on a sample of naive CD8+ T cells from blood, with Jurkat cell RNA spiked in. The receptors come from a human donor in good health. Some libraries in this study had Jurkat cell RNA spiked in. CDR3s leave out the opening cysteine and the closing phenylalanine or tryptophan. Fields, in order: clone size, V gene, CDR3 protein. Rows give clone size only sometimes, using once, few, many, or a class for an expanded clone.

.	TRBV3-1	ASSQEGADFYGYT
.	TRBV7-2	ASSLMGMNTEAF
few	TRBV11-2	ASSSPGLADFSTDTQY
few	TRBV9	ASSDLANTQY
.	TRBV2	ASIRRANTGELF
few	TRBV20-1	SARPRGAGETQY
few	TRBV28	ASTDSYRDTEEQY
few	TRBV2	ASGQTSPRYEQY
many	TRBV28	ASSQQRGTYNSPLH
few	TRBV7-9	ASSRDNFPETQY
.	TRBV5-4	ASTPGRGAYEQY
.	TRBV11-2	ASSNATDPETQY
many	TRBV13	ASSRRQRVADTQY
few	TRBV12-3/TRBV12-4	ASRYVNEQF
many	TRBV5-6	ASSLQADSNQPQH
many	TRBV30	AWSPFGGEQY
.	TRBV12-3/TRBV12-4	ASRTSGGIYEQY
many	TRBV28	ASSFQRTGELF